These 15 T cell receptor beta chains were sequenced from one sample in a study of OX40 agonist ivuxolimab in advanced cancers. Data came from immunoSEQ multiplex PCR; TCRdb stores just in-frame clones and leaves some out. The sample includes roughly 80,000 clones, roughly 87% of them seen just once. Sequencing used CD4+ or CD8+ T cells sorted from blood, obtained in a trial of the OX40 agonist ivuxolimab. All receptors come from an adult with an advanced solid tumor such as melanoma, head and neck, liver or kidney cancer.

The sample holds a few counts of this clone. The sample contains more than one DNA sequence encoding this CDR3. J is TRBJ2-3 and V is TRBV5-1; 9 nucleotides line up with TRBD1. V lost 4 bases and J lost 3; bases outside the gene matches: 6. CDR3 length: 15 amino acids. Germline-derived CDR1 and CDR2 are SGHRS and YFSETQ. CDR3 nucleotide sequence: TGCGCCAGCAGCCTAGGGGACAGGGAAACAGATACGCAGTATTTT. Protein sequence: CASSLGDRETDTQYF.

This chain connects TRBV6-5 to TRBJ1-2, with 12 bases lining up with TRBD1. V was clipped by 6 bases and J by 8 bases; unmatched bases: 10. The CDR3 extends over 15 amino acids. In germline, CDR1 is MNHEY, CDR2 SVGAGI. This CDR3 is CASSPGGTGGRGYTF. CDR3 nucleotide sequence: TGTGCCAGCAGCCCCGGGGGGACAGGGGGCCGGGGCTACACCTTC.

The chain has TRBV11-2 and TRBJ2-3; D unclear. This CDR3 contains 12 residues. The V gene's germline CDR1 is SGHAT and CDR2 FQNNGV. V lost 5 bases and J 8 bases, leaving 11 bases between the germline ends. The chain's CDR3 is CASSDNLGTQYF. In DNA form, the CDR3 reads TGTGCCAGCAGCGACAATTTAGGTACGCAGTATTTT.

This clone came up once. This chain joins TRBV2 and TRBJ2-5; 15 bases fit TRBD2. The CDR3 extends over 16 amino acids. CDR1 is SNHLY, CDR2 FYNNEI, per germline. The ends lost 5 bases at V and 1 base at J; junction bases unmatched: 2. This CDR3 is CASSMGLAGGQETQYF. The CDR3 DNA reads as TGTGCCAGCAGTATGGGACTAGCGGGGGGCCAAGAGACCCAGTACTTC.

The chain carries TRBV6-5 and TRBJ1-5; D is uncertain. There are 15 residues in the CDR3. Trimming removed 6 bases from V and 0 bases from J, with 12 bases in between. Germline CDR1 is MNHEY and CDR2 is SVGAGI. CDR3 sequence reads: CASRRTPDSNQPQHF. The CDR3 bases are TGTGCCAGCAGACGAACACCGGATAGCAATCAGCCCCAGCATTTT.

About this clone: Other DNA sequences within the sample encode an identical CDR3. This chain joins TRBV6-6 and TRBJ2-7, with 10 bases that match TRBD1. The CDR3 loop spans 15 amino acids. Trimming took 5 bases from V and 2 from J; bases not matched to a gene: 6. Germline CDR1 is MNHNY and CDR2 is SVGAGI (reference sequence). The CDR3: CASSPRQGAAYEQYF. DNA of the CDR3: TGTGCCAGCAGTCCTCGACAGGGGGCCGCCTACGAGCAGTACTTC.

This clone has just one count. The CDR3, as DNA: TGTGCCAGCAGCAGGGGGCTTGAAAAACTGTTTTTT. Residues: CASSRGLEKLFF. This sequence joins TRBV2 and TRBJ1-4, with 8 positions matching TRBD1. Germline-derived CDR1 and CDR2 are SNHLY and FYNNEI. V lost 6 bases and J lost 7; bases outside the gene matches: 1. The CDR3 has 12 residues.

The chain is built from TRBV6-5 and TRBJ1-3; D gene uncertain. The CDR3 runs 15 residues. Germline CDR1 MNHEY, CDR2 SVGAGI. Trimming stripped 0 bases from V and 4 bases from J, with 10 bases between. Here the CDR3 DNA reads TGTGCCAGCAGTTACTCGGCAGCCAACGGAAACACCATATATTTT. It encodes CASSYSAANGNTIYF.

The chain recombines TRBV27 with TRBJ1-3, with a possible D match to TRBD1 (5 bases). CDR1 is MNHEY and CDR2 is SMNVEV in the germline V gene (reference sequence). The CDR3 totals 15 residues. Trimming pared 10 bases from V and 2 bases from J, leaving 18 bases between. The CDR3 DNA follows: TGTGCCACAAAACAGGCTGCCCTACCTGGAAACACCATATATTTT. It specifies CATKQAALPGNTIYF.

The chain employs TRBV5-1 and TRBJ1-5; no clear D gene. The germline V and J ends were trimmed by 0 bases and 7 bases, with 14 bases remaining between them. Germline CDR1 is SGHRS and CDR2 is YFSETQ. The CDR3 sequence is 15 residues long. The CDR3 sequence is CASSLGIQVGQPQHF. Written as DNA, the CDR3 is TGCGCCAGCAGCTTGGGGATCCAAGTAGGGCAGCCCCAGCATTTT.

The chain uses TRBV7-2 and TRBJ2-3; tentatively, D is TRBD2 (6 bases). Germline V gene lookup returns CDR1 SGHTA and CDR2 FQGNSA. The CDR3 extends over 15 amino acids. Trimming removed 5 bases at V and 6 bases at J, with 18 bases between. Here the CDR3 DNA reads TGTGCCAGCAGCCCGGGACTGCTGCTTTGGGATACGCAGTATTTT. The encoded protein is CASSPGLLLWDTQYF.

The chain is built from TRBV25-1 and TRBJ1-6; no firm D call. The germline V and J ends were trimmed by 6 bases and 6 bases, with 6 bases remaining between them. Germline CDR1 reads MGHDK; CDR2 reads SYGVNS. The CDR3 is 12 amino acids. As DNA, the CDR3 is TGTGCCAGCAGCACGCTTAATTCACCCCTCCACTTT. Encoded protein: CASSTLNSPLHF. Full variable domain (rest looked up from reference TRBV25-1 and TRBJ1-6): EADIYQTPRYLVIGTGKKITLECSQTMGHDKMYWYQQDPGMELHLIHYSYGVNSTEKGDLSSESTVSRIRTEHFPLTLESARPSHTSQYLCASSTLNSPLHFGNGTRLTVT.

This rearrangement joins TRBV7-9 to TRBJ1-2, with D unclear. The CDR3 sequence is 12 residues long. V lost 5 bases and J lost 8, with 12 bases in between. CDR1 and CDR2 (germline): SEHNR, FQNEAQ (reference sequence). CDR3 sequence: CASSPVSEGYTF. CDR3 in DNA: TGTGCCAGCAGCCCAGTTTCTGAAGGCTACACCTTC.

CDR3 region: CASSLGQGGYEQFF. CDR3 bases: TGTGCCAGCAGCTTAGGACAGGGAGGGTATGAGCAGTTCTTC. The chain combines TRBV7-2 with TRBJ2-1, with D tentatively TRBD1 or TRBD2 (7 bases each). Per germline, CDR1 SGHTA and CDR2 FQGNSA. The CDR3 covers 14 residues. Trimming removed 1 base from V and 8 bases from J, with 12 bases in between.

This clone has just one count. The chain carries TRBV18 and TRBJ2-5, with D possibly TRBD2 on 5 matching bases. Germline CDR1 and CDR2: KGHSH and LQKENI. V lost 4 bases and J lost 2, with 20 bases in between. This CDR3 is built from 17 residues. CDR3 nucleotide sequence: TGTGCCAGCTCACTCGGGAACACTATTGTGGGACAAGAGACCCAGTACTTC. This sequence encodes CASSLGNTIVGQETQYF.